The source of this TCR beta chain is a study of T-cell reconstitution after alpha-beta-depleted transplantation in children. The CDR3 consists of 17 residues. Germline V gene lookup returns CDR1 SEHNR and CDR2 FQNEAQ (reference sequence). V was clipped by 4 bases and J by 2 bases; unmatched bases: 9. Preparing the TCRbeta library involved the use of unique molecular identifiers. TCRdb independently ran MiXCR on the PCR reads; one entry per CDR3 protein. The sample has some 600,000 distinct CDR3 sequences, 10% to 15% seen once; the top ten hold roughly 2.3%. This clonotype originated in a male patient between 5 and 17 years old who had a stem cell transplant for acute myeloid leukemia, so the T cells may come from the graft donor. This chain connects TRBV7-9 to TRBJ2-1; 9 nucleotides align to TRBD2. The material sequenced was PBMCs, mostly from graft donor cells, taken 360 days after TCRalphabeta/CD19-depleted stem cell transplant. The CDR3 region has the DNA TGTGCCAGCAGCTCGTCTGAAGCGGGAGGAGCCTACAATGAGCAGTTCTTC. Amino acids: CASSSSEAGGAYNEQFF.